Included here is one TCR beta chain sequence, with context. Antigen: not known. Germline V gene sequence: CDR1 SGHTA, CDR2 FQGNSA. The junction had 9 bases not matched to a gene; V was cut back by 5 bases and J by 2 bases. The CDR3 is 16 amino acids. The TCR beta libraries were generated through quantitative 5'-RACE incorporating molecular barcodes. TCRdb reprocessed the 5' RACE reads via MiXCR and lists one record per CDR3 protein. The table records approximately 250,000 distinct CDR3 sequences, 7.5% to 9.5% of them present only once. These data belong to a study of CD8 T cells in ankylosing spondylitis. Findings and caveats of the study: A TCR beta motif of eight or nine highly homologous variants seemed to mark ankylosing spondylitis blood. Significant enrichment of disease-linked clones was reportedly seen in matched ankylosing spondylitis synovial fluid.

This TCR was sampled from a female donor with ankylosing spondylitis or in good health (not recorded which). The sample was blood, either unsorted or a sorted T cell fraction (not recorded which). The chain has TRBV7-2 and TRBJ2-1; the match to TRBD2 covers 7 bases. CDR3 in amino acids: CASSPLGEGPYNEQFF. CDR3 coding DNA: TGTGCCAGCAGCCCCTTGGGGGAGGGCCCCTACAATGAGCAGTTCTTC. Variable domain in full (rest from reference TRBV7-2 and TRBJ2-1): GAGVSQSPSNKVTEKGKDVELRCDPISGHTALYWYRQSLGQGLEFLIYFQGNSAPDKSGLPSDRFSAERTGGSVSTLTIQRTQQEDSAVYLCASSPLGEGPYNEQFFGPGTRLTVL.